The 14 T cell receptor beta chains presented below share a single source sample, sequenced in a study of T cells after yellow fever vaccination. TCRdb reanalysed the 5' RACE reads using MiXCR and keeps one entry per CDR3 protein. The sample carries fewer than 350,000 distinct CDR3 sequences, 7.5% to 9% recorded once. The sample in question was PBMCs, obtained on the day of the first yellow fever vaccination. Source of these receptors: a man younger than 30 who received the YFV17D yellow fever vaccine.

The sample holds a few counts of this clonotype. The chain is built from TRBV6-5 and TRBJ2-3, with a weak D call TRBD2 (5 bases). Trimming stripped 0 bases from V and 5 bases from J, with 6 bases between. The CDR3 is 13 amino acids. In germline, CDR1 is MNHEY, CDR2 SVGAGI. The CDR3 region is CASSYSGRDTQYF. The DNA for the CDR3 is TGTGCCAGCAGTTACTCGGGGAGAGATACGCAGTATTTT.

This clonotype was found a few times. The chain recombines TRBV27 with TRBJ2-3; TRBD1 matches at 8 bases. Germline CDR1 reads MNHEY; CDR2 reads SMNVEV (reference sequence). V lost 4 bases and J lost 6; bases outside the gene matches: 6. The CDR3 is 14 residues long. CDR3 sequence: CASSSDRVQDTQYF. CDR3 in DNA: TGTGCCAGCAGTTCGGACAGGGTCCAGGATACGCAGTATTTT.

This clonotype showed up just a few times. The chain combines TRBV29-1 with TRBJ1-2; D may be TRBD1 (5 bases). The CDR3 runs 11 residues. Germline CDR1 and CDR2: SQVTM and ANQGSEA. V shed 6 bases and J shed 7 bases, with 12 bases lying between them. CDR3 loop: CSVPGLRGYTF. The CDR3 bases are TGCAGCGTCCCAGGGCTACGTGGCTACACCTTC.

This clonotype was observed a few times. The CDR3, as DNA: TGTGCCAGCAGTCTCCGGGACAGGGGGCCGTACGAGCAGTACGTC. Translating it yields CASSLRDRGPYEQYV. V usage is TRBV12-3 or TRBV12-4 and J usage is TRBJ2-7; 12 bases fit TRBD1. The CDR3 spans 15 residues. The ends lost 5 bases at V and 4 bases at J; junction bases unmatched: 6.

This clonotype was seen many times. The genes are TRBV12-3 or TRBV12-4 and TRBJ1-5; 7 bases align to TRBD1. V was pared by 2 bases and J by 2 bases, with 3 bases of the junction left unmatched. The CDR3 is 15 residues long. CDR3 region: CASSLFQGGNQPQHF. Written as DNA, the CDR3 is TGTGCCAGCAGTTTATTCCAGGGGGGCAATCAGCCCCAGCATTTT.

The chain carries TRBV20-1 and TRBJ2-7; a possible D gene is TRBD1 (5 bases). Between the trimmed V and J ends, which lost 5 bases and 0 bases, there was a span of 20 bases. The CDR3 consists of 16 residues. CDR1 is DFQATT and CDR2 is SNEGSKA in the germline V gene (reference sequence). This chain's CDR3 is CSASSYRPSLSYEQYF. As DNA, the CDR3 is TGCAGTGCTTCATCATACAGGCCGTCCCTCTCCTACGAGCAGTACTTC.

This clonotype was seen many times. The chain has TRBV6-2 or TRBV6-3 and TRBJ2-7; D may be TRBD2 (6 bases). The CDR3 runs to 14 residues. V shed 0 bases and J shed 0 bases, with 6 bases lying between them. From germline, CDR1 is MNHEY and CDR2 SVGEGT. The CDR3 loop reads CASSYSRGSYEQYV. For the CDR3, the DNA is TGTGCCAGCAGTTACTCGCGGGGCTCCTACGAGCAGTACGTC.

J is TRBJ2-2 and V is TRBV7-9; 9 bases match TRBD1. Germline values: CDR1 SEHNR, CDR2 FQNEAQ (reference sequence). CDR3 length: 16 residues. The ends lost 5 bases at V and 7 bases at J; junction bases unmatched: 11. This chain's CDR3 is CASSTGYRGPLGELFF. The CDR3 nucleotides are TGTGCCAGCAGCACGGGATACAGGGGGCCCCTCGGGGAGCTGTTTTTT.

In this sample, this clonotype turned up many times. The chain combines TRBV12-3 or TRBV12-4 with TRBJ2-7; 7 bases line up with TRBD2. This CDR3 has 14 amino acids. V gave up 3 bases and J gave up 3 bases; unmatched junction bases: 5. This chain's CDR3 is CASSFAGGGYEQYF. The CDR3 DNA reads TGTGCCAGCAGTTTCGCGGGCGGGGGCTACGAGCAGTACTTC.

There are a few counts of this clonotype. The chain employs TRBV20-1 and TRBJ2-3, with unresolved D. Germline loops: CDR1 DFQATT, CDR2 SNEGSKA (reference sequence). Trimming took off 5 bases at V and 4 bases at J, with 10 bases between the two ends. The CDR3 runs 12 residues. As DNA, the CDR3 is TGCAGTGCTGTAACCCGATCAGATACGCAGTATTTT. As protein: CSAVTRSDTQYF.

A few counts support this clonotype. The chain is built from TRBV4-3 and TRBJ1-3; D gene ambiguous. The V end was cut by 0 bases, the J end by 2 bases, with 8 bases between. This CDR3 is built from 15 residues. Germline lookup yields CDR1 LGHNA and CDR2 YSLEER. The CDR3 nucleotides read TGCGCCAGCAGCCAAGATGGCGGGGCTGGAAACACCATATATTTT. It encodes CASSQDGGAGNTIYF.

This clonotype has just a few counts. This chain uses TRBV4-3 with TRBJ2-7; D gene ambiguous. V was shortened by 0 bases and J by 0 bases, with 9 bases between the two germline ends. This CDR3 is built from 15 residues. CDR1 and CDR2 (germline): LGHNA, YSLEER. The CDR3 sequence is CASSQDAGSSYEQYF. CDR3 nucleotides: TGCGCCAGCAGCCAAGATGCAGGTAGCTCCTACGAGCAGTACTTC.

This clonotype was found a few times. This chain joins TRBV5-4 and TRBJ2-3; 16 nucleotides agree with TRBD2. V was pared by 6 bases and J by 4 bases, with 11 bases of the junction left unmatched. The CDR3 loop spans 18 amino acids. Germline V gene lookup returns CDR1 SGHNT and CDR2 YYREEE (reference sequence). CDR3 in amino acids: CASTLGTSGGARADTQYF. The CDR3 bases are TGTGCCAGCACCCTCGGGACTAGCGGGGGGGCCCGGGCAGATACGCAGTATTTT.

This clonotype was observed at least ten times. The genes are TRBV5-6 and TRBJ2-1, with D possibly TRBD2 on 5 matching bases. From germline, CDR1 is SGHDT and CDR2 YYEEEE. V lost 0 bases, J lost 7 bases, and 8 bases lay in between. This CDR3 is 13 amino acids long. CDR3 amino acids: CASSLGRRNEQFF. CDR3 DNA sequence: TGTGCCAGCAGCTTGGGGAGGCGGAATGAGCAGTTCTTC.